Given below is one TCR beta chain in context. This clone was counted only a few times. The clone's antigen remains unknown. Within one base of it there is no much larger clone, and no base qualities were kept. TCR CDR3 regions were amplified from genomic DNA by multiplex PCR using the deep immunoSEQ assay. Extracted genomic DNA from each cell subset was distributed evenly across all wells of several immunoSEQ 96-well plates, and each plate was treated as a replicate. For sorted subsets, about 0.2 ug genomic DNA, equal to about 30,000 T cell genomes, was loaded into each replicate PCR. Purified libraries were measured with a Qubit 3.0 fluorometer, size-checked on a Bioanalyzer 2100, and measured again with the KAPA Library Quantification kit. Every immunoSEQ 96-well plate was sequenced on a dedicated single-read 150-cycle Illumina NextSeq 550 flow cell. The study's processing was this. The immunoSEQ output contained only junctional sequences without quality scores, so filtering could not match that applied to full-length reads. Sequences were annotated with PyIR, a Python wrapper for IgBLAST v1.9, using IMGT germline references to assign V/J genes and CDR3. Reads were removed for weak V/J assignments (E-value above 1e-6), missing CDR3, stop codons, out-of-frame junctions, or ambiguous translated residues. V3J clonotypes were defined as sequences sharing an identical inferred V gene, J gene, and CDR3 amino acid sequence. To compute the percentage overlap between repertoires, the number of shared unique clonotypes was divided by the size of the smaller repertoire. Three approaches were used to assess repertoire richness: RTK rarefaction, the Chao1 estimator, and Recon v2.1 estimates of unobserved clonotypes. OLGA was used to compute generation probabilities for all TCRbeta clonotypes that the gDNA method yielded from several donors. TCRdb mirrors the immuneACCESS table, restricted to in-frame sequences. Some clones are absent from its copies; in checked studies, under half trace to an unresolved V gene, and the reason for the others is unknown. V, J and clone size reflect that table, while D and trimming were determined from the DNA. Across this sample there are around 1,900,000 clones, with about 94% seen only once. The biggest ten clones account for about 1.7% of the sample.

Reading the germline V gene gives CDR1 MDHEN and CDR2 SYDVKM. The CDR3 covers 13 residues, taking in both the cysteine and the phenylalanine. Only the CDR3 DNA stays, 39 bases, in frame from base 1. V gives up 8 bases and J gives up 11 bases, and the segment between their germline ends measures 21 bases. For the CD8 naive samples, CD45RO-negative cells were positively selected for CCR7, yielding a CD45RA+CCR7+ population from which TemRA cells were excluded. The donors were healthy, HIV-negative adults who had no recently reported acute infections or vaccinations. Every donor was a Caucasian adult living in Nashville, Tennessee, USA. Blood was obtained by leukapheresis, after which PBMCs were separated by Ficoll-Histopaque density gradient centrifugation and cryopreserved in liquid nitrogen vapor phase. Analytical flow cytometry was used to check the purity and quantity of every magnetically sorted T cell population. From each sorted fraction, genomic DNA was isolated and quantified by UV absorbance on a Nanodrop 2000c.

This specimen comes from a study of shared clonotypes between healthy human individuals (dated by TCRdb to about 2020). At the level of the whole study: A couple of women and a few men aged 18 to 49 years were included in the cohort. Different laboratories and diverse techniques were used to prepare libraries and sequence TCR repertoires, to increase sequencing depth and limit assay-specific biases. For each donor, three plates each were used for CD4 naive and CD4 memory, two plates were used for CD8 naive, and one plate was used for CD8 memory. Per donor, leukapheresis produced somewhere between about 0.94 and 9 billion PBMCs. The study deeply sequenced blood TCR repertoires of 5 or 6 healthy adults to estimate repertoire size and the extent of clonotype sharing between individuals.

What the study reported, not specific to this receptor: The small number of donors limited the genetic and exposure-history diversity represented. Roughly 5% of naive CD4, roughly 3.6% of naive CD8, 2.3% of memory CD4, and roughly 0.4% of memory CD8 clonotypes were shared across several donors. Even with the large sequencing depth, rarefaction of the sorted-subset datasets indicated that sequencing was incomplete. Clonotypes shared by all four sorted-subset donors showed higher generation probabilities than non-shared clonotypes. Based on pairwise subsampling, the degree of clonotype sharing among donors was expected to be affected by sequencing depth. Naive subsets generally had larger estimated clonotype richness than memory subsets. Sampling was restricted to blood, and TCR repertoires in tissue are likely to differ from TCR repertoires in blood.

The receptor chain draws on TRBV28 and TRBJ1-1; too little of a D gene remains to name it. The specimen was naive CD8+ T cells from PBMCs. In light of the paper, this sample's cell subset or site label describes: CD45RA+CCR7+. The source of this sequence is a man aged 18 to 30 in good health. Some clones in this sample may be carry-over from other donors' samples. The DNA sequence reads TGTGCCAGCGGCCTTTTCCCCTCAATTGGGGCTTTCTTT. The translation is CASGLFPSIGAFF.